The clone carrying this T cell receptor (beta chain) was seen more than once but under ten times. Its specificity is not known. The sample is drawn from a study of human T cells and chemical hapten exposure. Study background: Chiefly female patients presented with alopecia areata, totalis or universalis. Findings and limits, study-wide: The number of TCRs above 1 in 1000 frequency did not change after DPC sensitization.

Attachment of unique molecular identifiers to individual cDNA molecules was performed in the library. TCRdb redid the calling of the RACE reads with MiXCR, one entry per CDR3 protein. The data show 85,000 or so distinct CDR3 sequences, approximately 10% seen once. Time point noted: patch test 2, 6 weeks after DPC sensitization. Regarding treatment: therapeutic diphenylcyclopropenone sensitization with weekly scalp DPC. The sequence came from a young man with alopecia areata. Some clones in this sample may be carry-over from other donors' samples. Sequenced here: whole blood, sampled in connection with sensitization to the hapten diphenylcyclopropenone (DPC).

In DNA, the CDR3 is TGTGCCAGCAGTCCAGACAGGGGGGGAAACACCATATATTTT. This sequence encodes CASSPDRGGNTIYF. The chain is built from TRBV5-4 and TRBJ1-3; 9 nucleotides agree with TRBD1. V shed 5 bases and J 4 bases; nucleotides not matched to a gene: 4. Looked up from germline, CDR1 is SGHNT and CDR2 is YYREEE (reference sequence). The CDR3 extends over 14 amino acids.